This is a list of T cell receptor beta chains from one sample in a study of cytomegalovirus exposure and HLA in healthy donors. Method: immunoSEQ multiplex PCR; TCRdb's copy keeps in-frame clones and lacks some. Of more than 150,000 clones listed, 76% are singletons. What was sequenced was PBMCs. The receptors derive from a man aged 18 to 30 in good health and CMV-seronegative. CDR3s include the opening cysteine and the closing phenylalanine or tryptophan. Fields, in order: CDR3 length, clone size, V gene, J gene, D gene, CDR3 protein, CDR3 DNA. A D gene is named only where the DNA matches it firmly. Not all rows give a size; the values are once, few, many and, for expanded clones, a class.

CDR3 length: 15
clone size: .
V gene: TRBV5-1
J gene: TRBJ1-1
D gene: TRBD1
CDR3 protein: CASSLLGTGNTEAFF
CDR3 DNA: TGCGCCAGCAGCTTGCTAGGGACAGGGAACACTGAAGCTTTCTTT

CDR3 length: 12
clone size: few
V gene: TRBV5-1
J gene: TRBJ2-7
D gene: .
CDR3 protein: CASSDGSYEQYF
CDR3 DNA: TGCGCCAGCAGTGACGGGTCCTACGAGCAGTACTTC

CDR3 length: 14
clone size: .
V gene: TRBV9
J gene: TRBJ2-7
D gene: TRBD2
CDR3 protein: CASSVGTSGYEQYF
CDR3 DNA: TGTGCCAGCAGCGTGGGGACTAGCGGCTACGAGCAGTACTTC

CDR3 length: 14
clone size: .
V gene: TRBV5-1
J gene: TRBJ2-3
D gene: .
CDR3 protein: CASSLDQGTDTQYF
CDR3 DNA: TGCGCCAGCAGCTTGGATCAGGGTACAGATACGCAGTATTTT

CDR3 length: 13
clone size: few
V gene: TRBV5-4
J gene: TRBJ1-1
D gene: .
CDR3 protein: CASSSDSNTEAFF
CDR3 DNA: TGTGCCAGCAGCTCGGACAGCAACACTGAAGCTTTCTTT

CDR3 length: 16
clone size: .
V gene: TRBV5-1
J gene: TRBJ2-1
D gene: TRBD2
CDR3 protein: CASSSRLLAGYNEQFF
CDR3 DNA: TGCGCCAGCAGCTCCCGCCTGCTAGCGGGGTACAATGAGCAGTTCTTC

CDR3 length: 14
clone size: .
V gene: TRBV27
J gene: TRBJ2-1
D gene: TRBD2
CDR3 protein: CASSALAGGPEQFF
CDR3 DNA: TGTGCCAGCAGTGCCCTAGCGGGGGGGCCTGAGCAGTTCTTC

CDR3 length: 15
clone size: .
V gene: TRBV2
J gene: TRBJ1-5
D gene: TRBD1
CDR3 protein: CASRTTGTSGQPQHF
CDR3 DNA: TGTGCCAGCAGGACGACAGGGACCTCCGGGCAGCCCCAGCATTTT

CDR3 length: 14
clone size: .
V gene: TRBV6-1
J gene: TRBJ1-1
D gene: .
CDR3 protein: CASTTRRDHTEAFF
CDR3 DNA: TGTGCCAGCACTACACGTCGGGATCACACTGAAGCTTTCTTT

CDR3 length: 13
clone size: .
V gene: TRBV30
J gene: TRBJ1-1
D gene: .
CDR3 protein: CAWSLDANTEAFF
CDR3 DNA: TGTGCCTGGAGCCTAGATGCTAACACTGAAGCTTTCTTT

CDR3 length: 14
clone size: .
V gene: TRBV9
J gene: TRBJ2-2
D gene: .
CDR3 protein: CASSLTPNTGELFF
CDR3 DNA: TGTGCCAGCAGCTTGACACCGAACACCGGGGAGCTGTTTTTT

CDR3 length: 14
clone size: once
V gene: TRBV29-1
J gene: TRBJ2-1
D gene: TRBD2
CDR3 protein: CSGGASGTYNEQFF
CDR3 DNA: TGCAGCGGCGGAGCTAGCGGGACCTACAATGAGCAGTTCTTC

CDR3 length: 15
clone size: .
V gene: TRBV5-1
J gene: TRBJ1-1
D gene: TRBD1
CDR3 protein: CASSPDRGPSTEAFF
CDR3 DNA: TGCGCCAGCAGCCCGGACAGGGGGCCGAGTACTGAAGCTTTCTTT

CDR3 length: 19
clone size: .
V gene: TRBV5-1
J gene: TRBJ2-7
D gene: TRBD2
CDR3 protein: CASSLRAGESPGNSYEQYF
CDR3 DNA: TGCGCCAGCAGCCTTAGGGCGGGAGAAAGCCCTGGAAACTCCTACGAGCAGTACTTC

CDR3 length: 16
clone size: .
V gene: TRBV9
J gene: TRBJ2-1
D gene: TRBD2
CDR3 protein: CASSPRVAGGVNEQFF
CDR3 DNA: TGTGCCAGCAGCCCGAGAGTGGCGGGAGGAGTGAATGAGCAGTTCTTC

CDR3 length: 14
clone size: .
V gene: TRBV18
J gene: TRBJ1-1
D gene: TRBD1
CDR3 protein: CASSPLTGDTEAFF
CDR3 DNA: TGTGCCAGCTCACCCCTTACAGGGGACACTGAAGCTTTCTTT

CDR3 length: 14
clone size: .
V gene: TRBV6-5
J gene: TRBJ2-4
D gene: .
CDR3 protein: CASRTGQSKNIQYF
CDR3 DNA: TGTGCCAGCAGAACGGGACAATCCAAAAACATTCAGTACTTC

CDR3 length: 15
clone size: .
V gene: TRBV28
J gene: TRBJ1-2
D gene: .
CDR3 protein: CASTGSPNYNYGYTF
CDR3 DNA: TGTGCCAGCACCGGGTCCCCCAACTACAACTATGGCTACACCTTC

CDR3 length: 13
clone size: .
V gene: TRBV30
J gene: TRBJ1-2
D gene: TRBD1
CDR3 protein: CAWSVQGGYGYTF
CDR3 DNA: TGTGCCTGGAGTGTACAGGGGGGCTATGGCTACACCTTC

CDR3 length: 11
clone size: .
V gene: TRBV29-1
J gene: TRBJ1-1
D gene: .
CDR3 protein: CSVGSGGRAFF
CDR3 DNA: TGCAGCGTTGGATCCGGGGGACGGGCTTTCTTT

CDR3 length: 15
clone size: .
V gene: TRBV2
J gene: TRBJ1-1
D gene: .
CDR3 protein: CASTLRGQLNTEAFF
CDR3 DNA: TGTGCCAGCACTCTGCGGGGGCAGTTGAACACTGAAGCTTTCTTT

CDR3 length: 13
clone size: .
V gene: TRBV5-4
J gene: TRBJ1-2
D gene: .
CDR3 protein: CASSLSRAYGYTF
CDR3 DNA: TGTGCCAGCAGCTTGAGCAGGGCCTATGGCTACACCTTC

CDR3 length: 15
clone size: .
V gene: TRBV2
J gene: TRBJ2-1
D gene: TRBD2
CDR3 protein: CASSERLAGRGEQFF
CDR3 DNA: TGTGCCAGCAGTGAAAGGCTAGCGGGAAGGGGTGAGCAGTTCTTC

CDR3 length: 16
clone size: few
V gene: TRBV2
J gene: TRBJ1-6
D gene: TRBD1
CDR3 protein: CASSEAFGQGPRPLHF
CDR3 DNA: TGTGCCAGCAGTGAAGCGTTTGGACAGGGCCCTAGGCCCCTCCACTTT

CDR3 length: 12
clone size: few
V gene: TRBV7-9
J gene: TRBJ1-4
D gene: .
CDR3 protein: CASSSGAGRVFF
CDR3 DNA: TGTGCCAGCAGCTCCGGCGCGGGTCGAGTGTTTTTT

CDR3 length: 15
clone size: .
V gene: TRBV2
J gene: TRBJ1-2
D gene: TRBD1
CDR3 protein: CASIKASAHRGGYTF
CDR3 DNA: TGTGCCAGCATTAAAGCGTCGGCCCACAGGGGTGGCTACACCTTC

CDR3 length: 13
clone size: .
V gene: TRBV30
J gene: TRBJ1-1
D gene: .
CDR3 protein: CAWSVEWWTEAFF
CDR3 DNA: TGTGCCTGGAGTGTCGAGTGGTGGACTGAAGCTTTCTTT